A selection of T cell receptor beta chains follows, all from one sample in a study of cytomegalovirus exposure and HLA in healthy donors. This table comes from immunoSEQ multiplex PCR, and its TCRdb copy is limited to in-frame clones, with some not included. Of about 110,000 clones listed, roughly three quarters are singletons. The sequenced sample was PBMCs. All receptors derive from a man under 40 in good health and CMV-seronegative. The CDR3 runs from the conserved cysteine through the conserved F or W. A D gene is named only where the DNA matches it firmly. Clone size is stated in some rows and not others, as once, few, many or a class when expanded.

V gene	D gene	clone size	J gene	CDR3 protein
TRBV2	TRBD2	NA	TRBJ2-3	CASSGLAVTDTQYF
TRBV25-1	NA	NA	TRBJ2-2	CASSELGGLNTGELFF
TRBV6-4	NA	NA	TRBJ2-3	CASSEAPTDTQYF
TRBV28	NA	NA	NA	CASRAGTSGSYEQYF
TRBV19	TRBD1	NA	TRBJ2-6	CASSIGQGQTGANGLTF
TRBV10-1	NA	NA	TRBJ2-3	CASSELYRRFTDTQYF
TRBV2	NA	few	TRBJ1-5	CASREQVGQPQHF
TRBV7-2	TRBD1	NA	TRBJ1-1	CASSPWTGTEAFF
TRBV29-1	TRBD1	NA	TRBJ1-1	CSSGQGNSNTEAFF
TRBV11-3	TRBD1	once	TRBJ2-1	CASSPRDRAGNEQFF
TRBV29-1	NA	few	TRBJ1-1	CSVASDFFTEAFF
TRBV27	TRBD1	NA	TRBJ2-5	CASSRMGQGVQETQYF
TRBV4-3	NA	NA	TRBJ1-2	CASSPSEDSRYTF
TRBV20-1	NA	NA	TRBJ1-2	CRTSGNYGYTF
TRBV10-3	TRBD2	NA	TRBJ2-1	CAISDPTGTSGYNEQFF
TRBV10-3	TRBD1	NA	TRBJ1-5	CAISEGQGAHQPQHF
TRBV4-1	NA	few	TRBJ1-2	CASSLIGGRGSNYGYTF
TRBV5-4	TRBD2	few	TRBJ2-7	CASSPREGTYEQYF